One and the same sample provided the 22 T cell receptor beta chains below, sequenced in a study of tumor-infiltrating lymphocytes in oesophageal squamous cell carcinoma (TCRdb year 2016). Library preparation employed PCR. This sample was sequenced with an Illumina HiSeq 2000. The public reads were quality trimmed at Q25 with fastp and then assembled into clones with MiXCR by TCRdb, keeping productive beta chains. CDR3 protein duplicates are merged, each entry listing the most common genes and DNA. This sample is represented by fewer than 20,000 distinct CDR3 sequences; 40% to 45% of them were singletons. Roughly 26% of the sample is taken by the ten largest. Sequences were obtained from esophageal tumor tissue. These TCRs come from a male donor with esophageal squamous cell carcinoma.

This clonotype was recorded at least ten times. A much larger clone differs by one base, so this may be a read error. The chain recombines TRBV6-1 with TRBJ2-1; 12 bases agree with TRBD2. The closer fit of TRBJ2-7 to the DNA end suggests the J call may be wrong. CDR3 length: 19 residues. From germline, CDR1 is MNHNS and CDR2 SASEGT. The CDR3 DNA reads TGTGCCAGCAGATGGACTAGCGGGGCCACACGGAGCTCCTACAATGAGCAGTACTTC. This codes for CASRWTSGATRSSYNEQYF.

About this clonotype itself: Likely a read error: the CDR3 ends without its conserved phenylalanine or tryptophan. The chain links TRBV12-3 or TRBV12-4 to TRBJ2-4; 9 bases match TRBD1. The end of the DNA is better explained by TRBJ2-7, so the J call may be wrong. This CDR3 spans 13 amino acids. CDR3 bases: TGTGCCAGCAGTTGGACAGGGGACTACGAGCAGTACTTA. It encodes CASSWTGDYEQYL.

Within the sample, this clonotype is medium-sized. The chain has TRBV7-3 and TRBJ1-4, with D possibly being TRBD1 (5 bases). The V end was cut by 4 bases, the J end by 7 bases, with 10 bases between. The CDR3 sequence is 13 residues long. Germline V gene sequence: CDR1 SGHTA, CDR2 FQGTGA. CDR3 residues: CASSSRGGEKLFF. In nucleotides, the CDR3 is TGTGCCAGCAGCTCCCGCGGGGGTGAAAAACTGTTTTTT.

Turning to this clonotype: Here the CDR3 omits its conserved ending phenylalanine or tryptophan, so a read error is the likely source. The DNA is left out, because the CDR3 cannot be placed on it with certainty; the CDR3 is given as TCRdb lists it. The rearrangement joins TRBV7-6 to TRBJ2-6; the table's D call, TRBD2, has no DNA check behind it. CDR1 is SGHVS and CDR2 is FNYEAQ in the germline V gene. Counting both end residues, the CDR3 totals 20 amino acids. Here the CDR3 reads CASSLRRGDSLGYNEQFFGA.

This clonotype came up a few times. This chain connects TRBV7-2 to TRBJ2-5; the D gene is possibly TRBD2 (6 bases). Germline V gene data show CDR1 as SGHTA and CDR2 as FQGNSA. Trimming shortened V by 1 base and J by 5 bases, and 14 bases separated the two germline ends. The CDR3 runs to 15 residues. The CDR3 sequence: CASSLDASVVETQYF. DNA for the CDR3: TGTGCCAGCAGCTTAGATGCTAGCGTAGTCGAGACCCAGTACTTC.

V usage is TRBV19 and J usage is TRBJ1-4, with D unresolved. The germline V gene encodes CDR1 LNHDA and CDR2 SQIVND (reference sequence). Trimming removed 1 base at V and 8 bases at J, with 8 bases between. The CDR3 loop spans 13 amino acids. This CDR3 reads CASSIGWKEKLFF. As DNA, the CDR3 is TGTGCCAGTAGTATAGGATGGAAGGAAAAACTGTTTTTT.

The table lists this clonotype with a count of one. V gene TRBV28 combines with J gene TRBJ2-1, with 13 positions matching TRBD2. The DNA end is more similar to TRBJ2-7, so the J call may be wrong. Germline V gives CDR1 MDHEN, CDR2 SYDVKM. The CDR3 consists of 15 residues. The CDR3 region has the DNA TGTGCCAGCAGTTCAGGGACTAGCGGGACGAGGGAGCAGTACTTC. This codes for CASSSGTSGTREQYF.

This chain uses TRBV7-2 with TRBJ2-3, with D uncertain. The closer fit of TRBJ2-7 to the DNA end suggests the J call may be wrong. The CDR3 is made up of 13 amino acids. From germline, CDR1 is SGHTA and CDR2 FQGNSA. The CDR3 spells CASSSQPFRTQYF. The CDR3 nucleotides read TGTGCCAGCAGCTCCCAACCCTTCCGGACGCAGTACTTC.

This clonotype was recorded at least ten times. A much larger clone lies a single base off, so this may be a read error. The CDR3 DNA sequence: TGTGCCAGCAGTCCACAACTTTCCGGGGCGGATGAGCAGTACTTC. This translates into CASSPQLSGADEQYF. J is TRBJ2-5 and V is TRBV27; perhaps D is TRBD1 or TRBD2 (5 bases each). Trimming took 5 bases from V and 11 from J, leaving 24 bases between them. Germline CDR1 reads MNHEY; CDR2 reads SMNVEV (reference sequence). The CDR3 consists of 15 residues.

The V gene is TRBV12-5, the J gene TRBJ2-3; 13 positions match TRBD2. Germline V gives CDR1 LGHNT, CDR2 FRNRAP. The CDR3 covers 14 residues. Trimming at V came to 4 bases and at J to 9 bases, leaving 4 bases not matched to a gene. The CDR3 DNA sequence: TGTGCTAGTGGTTGGACTAGCGGGAGTCGAACGCAGTATTTT. Translation: CASGWTSGSRTQYF.

This clonotype appeared many times. This chain joins TRBV6-1 and TRBJ1-5; maybe TRBD1 (5 bases). Germline assignment: CDR1 MNHNS and CDR2 SASEGT. The V gene lost 5 bases and the J gene lost 4 bases, with 12 bases spanning the gap. This CDR3 has 14 residues. The CDR3, as DNA: TGTGCCAGCAGTACGGGACGGAGGAATCAGCCCCAGCATTTT. Its protein is CASSTGRRNQPQHF.

This sequence joins TRBV7-2 and TRBJ2-3; 9 bases fit TRBD2. This CDR3 has 20 amino acids. The V gene end was trimmed by 5 bases and the J gene end by 1 base; junction bases not matched to a gene: 19. The V gene's germline CDR1 is SGHTA and CDR2 FQGNSA. The CDR3 nucleotides read TGTGCCAGCAGCCCCCGGGGTGTGCGGGGGGGCCGTGTAGGCACAGATACGCAGTATTTT. Translated: CASSPRGVRGGRVGTDTQYF.

The chain links TRBV6-1 to TRBJ2-7, with a weak D call TRBD2 (7 bases). Gene TRBJ2-1 matches the end of the DNA better, so the J call may be wrong. This CDR3 is 15 amino acids long. CDR1 is MNHNS and CDR2 is SASEGT in the germline V gene. The CDR3 DNA sequence: TGTGCCAGCAGTGAATGGAGGGGGGGATACAATGAGCAGTTCTTC. This gives the protein CASSEWRGGYNEQFF.

The CDR3 is CASSPGHKQETQYF. CDR3 DNA: TGTGCCAGCAGCCCCGGACACAAACAAGAGACCCAGTACTTC. The chain combines TRBV5-3 with TRBJ2-5, with D possibly TRBD1 on 5 matching bases. TRBV5-3 is placed among ORFs of uncertain function. The germline V and J ends were trimmed by 8 bases and 2 bases, with 16 bases remaining between them. The CDR3 covers 14 residues.

CDR3 DNA sequence: TGTGCCAGCAGCCGTACTAGCGGGAGAGCAGATACGCAGTATTTT. Protein product: CASSRTSGRADTQYF. The J gene is TRBJ2-3, the V gene TRBV28; 11 bases align to TRBD2. This CDR3 has 15 amino acids. Germline values: CDR1 MDHEN, CDR2 SYDVKM. V trimming: 6 bases; J trimming: 4 bases; junction bases outside the gene matches: 6.

The rearrangement joins TRBV6-1 to TRBJ2-1; a possible D gene is TRBD2 (5 bases). The J call may be wrong; the DNA end is better matched by TRBJ2-7. CDR1 is MNHNS, CDR2 SASEGT, per germline. CDR3 size: 12 residues. This CDR3 reads CASSSGFGEQYF. The CDR3 region has the DNA TGTGCCAGCAGCTCGGGATTTGGTGAGCAGTACTTC.

V is TRBV7-2 and J is TRBJ1-5; a weak D match, TRBD1 (5 bases). The CDR3 length is 14 residues. CDR1 is SGHTA, CDR2 FQGNSA, per germline. V lost 5 bases and J 4 bases, leaving 12 bases between the germline ends. CDR3 in amino acids: CASSRTGVNQPQHF. The CDR3 DNA reads TGTGCCAGCAGCCGAACAGGCGTTAATCAGCCCCAGCATTTT.

Ten or more counts support this clonotype. The chain combines TRBV5-1 with TRBJ2-3, with TRBD2 matching over 7 bases. V gave up 4 bases and J gave up 6 bases; unmatched junction bases: 17. Germline-derived CDR1 and CDR2 are SGHRS and YFSETQ. The CDR3 covers 17 residues. The CDR3 bases are TGCGCCAGCAGCCAATCGGGCGGGAGAGGGTGGATGGATACGCAGTATTTT. It translates to CASSQSGGRGWMDTQYF.

This clonotype was counted once. This sequence joins TRBV6-1 and TRBJ2-7; D gene uncertain. V lost 6 bases and J 2 bases, leaving 8 bases between the germline ends. This CDR3 spans 12 amino acids. Germline assignment: CDR1 MNHNS and CDR2 SASEGT. The CDR3 loop reads CASRSTTYEQYF. The CDR3 DNA is TGTGCCAGCAGAAGCACGACCTACGAGCAGTACTTC.

J is TRBJ2-5 and V is TRBV6-1; possible D gene TRBD2, 6 bases. Near its end, the DNA agrees better with TRBJ2-7, so the J call may be wrong. Germline CDR1 is MNHNS and CDR2 is SASEGT. The CDR3 loop spans 14 amino acids. The CDR3 DNA is TGTGCCAGCAGTAAACTAGGAGGGGATTACGAGCAGTACTTC. Amino acid sequence: CASSKLGGDYEQYF.

The chain uses TRBV6-1 and TRBJ2-1, with TRBD1 matching 11 bases. The end of the DNA fits TRBJ2-7 better, so the J call may be wrong. This CDR3 region has 16 residues. CDR1 MNHNS and CDR2 SASEGT come from the germline V gene. The CDR3 here is CASSTPTGTGGYEQYF. DNA of the CDR3: TGTGCCAGCAGCACCCCAACCGGGACAGGGGGCTACGAGCAGTACTTC.

This clonotype was picked up many times. The V and J genes are TRBV12-3 or TRBV12-4 and TRBJ1-1, with TRBD1 as a possible D gene (5 bases). CDR3 length: 14 residues. V dropped 4 bases and J dropped 0 bases, with 9 bases sitting between them. CDR3 DNA sequence: TGTGCCAGCAGTTATCGGGGGATGAACACTGAAGCTTTCTTT. Protein product: CASSYRGMNTEAFF.